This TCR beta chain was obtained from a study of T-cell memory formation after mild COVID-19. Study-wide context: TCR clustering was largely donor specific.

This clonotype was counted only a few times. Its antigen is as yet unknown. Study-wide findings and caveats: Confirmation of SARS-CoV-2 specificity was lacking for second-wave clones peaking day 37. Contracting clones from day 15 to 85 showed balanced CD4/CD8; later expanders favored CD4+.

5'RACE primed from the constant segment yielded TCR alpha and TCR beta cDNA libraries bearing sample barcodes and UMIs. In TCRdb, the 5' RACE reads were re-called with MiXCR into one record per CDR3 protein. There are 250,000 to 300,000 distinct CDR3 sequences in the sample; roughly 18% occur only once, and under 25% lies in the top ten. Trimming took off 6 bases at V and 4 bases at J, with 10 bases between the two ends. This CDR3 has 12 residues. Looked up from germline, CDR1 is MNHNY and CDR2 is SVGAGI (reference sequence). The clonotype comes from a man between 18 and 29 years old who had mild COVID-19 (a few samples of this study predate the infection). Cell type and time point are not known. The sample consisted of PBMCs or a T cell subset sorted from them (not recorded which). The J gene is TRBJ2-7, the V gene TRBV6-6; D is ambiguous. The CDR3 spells CASSPQSYEQYV. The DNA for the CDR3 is TGTGCCAGCAGCCCTCAGTCTTACGAGCAGTACGTC.